This is a list of T cell receptor beta chains from one sample in a study of T-cell reconstitution after alpha-beta-depleted transplantation in children. Each CDR3 protein is one row after TCRdb ran MiXCR on the PCR reads. Among around 580,000 distinct CDR3 sequences listed, over 20% were seen once. Sequencing used PBMCs, obtained before TCRalphabeta/CD19-depleted stem cell transplant. These receptors were obtained from a boy under two years old with Wiskott-Aldrich syndrome, due to receive a stem cell transplant. Both conserved end residues are part of each CDR3. D genes are given only for firm matches. A row's size may be missing; if present it is once, few, many or a size class.

clone_size d_call j_call v_call cdr3_aa cdr3_nt
few . TRBJ2-4 TRBV29-1 CSAEEGAQRNIQYF TGCAGCGCAGAAGAAGGTGCACAGCGGAACATTCAGTACTTC
. . TRBJ2-7 TRBV27 CASRDFSYEQYF TGTGCCAGCCGGGACTTCTCCTACGAGCAGTACTTC
. . TRBJ1-1 TRBV5-1 CASRGGANTEAFF TGCGCCAGCAGAGGCGGGGCGAACACTGAAGCTTTCTTT
. . TRBJ1-5 TRBV4-2 CASSQGRILQPQHF TGTGCCAGCAGCCAAGGTAGAATTTTACAGCCCCAGCATTTT
. TRBD2 TRBJ2-1 TRBV20-1 CSASSGSLYNEQFF TGCAGTGCTTCTAGCGGGAGCCTCTATAATGAGCAGTTCTTC
. . TRBJ2-2 TRBV12-3/TRBV12-4 CASSFAGTGELFF TGTGCCAGCAGTTTCGCCGGGACCGGGGAGCTGTTTTTT
few TRBD1 TRBJ2-5 TRBV4-1 CASSQEGPGGKKTQYF TGCGCCAGCAGCCAAGAAGGTCCAGGGGGAAAAAAGACCCAGTACTTC
. . TRBJ2-3 TRBV7-2 CASSRITGPGDTQYF TGTGCCAGCAGCCGAATAACGGGACCCGGGGATACGCAGTATTTT
. . TRBJ2-1 TRBV25-1 CASRGVGAKNEQFF TGTGCCAGCAGGGGGGTGGGGGCTAAGAATGAGCAGTTCTTC
. TRBD2 TRBJ2-2 TRBV10-3 CAISEALAGGPGELFF TGTGCCATCAGTGAGGCCCTAGCGGGAGGGCCCGGGGAGCTGTTTTTT
few . TRBJ2-2 TRBV29-1 CSVEGIGSRAGELFF TGCAGCGTTGAAGGGATCGGGAGTAGGGCCGGGGAGCTGTTTTTT
. TRBD1 TRBJ2-5 TRBV5-1 CASSLTGTGEETQYF TGCGCCAGCAGCTTGACAGGGACAGGTGAAGAGACCCAGTACTTC
few . TRBJ2-5 TRBV20-1 CSATDGTQYF TGCAGTGCTACCGACGGGACCCAGTACTTC
. TRBD2 TRBJ2-1 TRBV4-2 CASSQELAGEQFF TGTGCCAGCAGCCAAGAACTAGCGGGTGAGCAGTTCTTC
. TRBD1 TRBJ1-1 TRBV20-1 CSARGQGLGMNTEAFF TGCAGTGCTAGGGGACAGGGTCTCGGGATGAACACTGAAGCTTTCTTT
many TRBD2 TRBJ2-5 TRBV5-1 CASRPSGAQETQYF TGCGCCAGCAGACCTAGCGGGGCCCAAGAGACCCAGTACTTC
. . TRBJ1-1 TRBV12-3/TRBV12-4 CASSPDGVNTEAFF TGTGCCAGCAGCCCTGACGGAGTGAACACTGAAGCTTTCTTT
. . TRBJ2-2 TRBV5-1 CASSQVGVGTGELFF TGCGCCAGCAGCCAAGTTGGGGTTGGTACCGGGGAGCTGTTTTTT
. TRBD2 TRBJ2-7 TRBV20-1 CSASTPSGKYEQYF TGCAGTGCTAGTACTCCTAGCGGGAAGTACGAGCAGTACTTC
many . TRBJ2-1 TRBV20-1 CSASYQFTYNEQFF TGCAGTGCTAGCTACCAATTTACCTACAATGAGCAGTTCTTC
. . TRBJ2-1 TRBV30 CAWSVNQQFF TGTGCCTGGAGTGTCAACCAGCAGTTCTTC
. . TRBJ1-2 TRBV5-1 CASSLWGEDGYTF TGCGCCAGCAGCTTGTGGGGAGAGGATGGCTACACCTTC
. TRBD2 TRBJ2-7 TRBV20-1 CSAGKLIAGDEQYF TGCAGTGCTGGAAAACTAATAGCGGGAGACGAGCAGTACTTC
. . TRBJ2-7 TRBV10-3 CAISDRGFYEQYF TGTGCCATCAGTGACCGGGGTTTCTACGAGCAGTACTTC
many TRBD2 TRBJ2-3 TRBV27 CASSLKLAATDTQYF TGTGCCAGCAGTTTAAAGCTAGCGGCCACAGATACGCAGTATTTT
few TRBD1 TRBJ2-1 TRBV5-5 CASSHRGQGFEQFF TGTGCCAGCAGCCACCGAGGACAGGGATTCGAGCAGTTCTTC
. . TRBJ2-3 TRBV12-3/TRBV12-4 CASSLAGKAGSLQYF TGTGCCAGCAGTTTAGCGGGCAAGGCGGGGTCCCTACAGTATTTT
. TRBD2 TRBJ2-5 TRBV12-3/TRBV12-4 CASGLEGLAGNGNQETQYF TGTGCCAGCGGCCTCGAGGGACTAGCGGGAAATGGGAATCAAGAGACCCAGTACTTC
few . TRBJ2-1 TRBV10-3 CAISGGGAKNEQFF TGTGCCATCAGTGGAGGGGGAGCCAAGAATGAGCAGTTCTTC
. TRBD2 TRBJ2-3 TRBV18 CASSRTSGPTDTQYF TGTGCCAGCTCACGGACTAGCGGGCCCACAGATACGCAGTATTTT
. . TRBJ1-1 TRBV10-3 CAISETYENTEAFF TGTGCCATCAGTGAGACCTATGAGAACACTGAAGCTTTCTTT
few . TRBJ2-5 TRBV5-1 CASSLVGVGETQYF TGCGCCAGCAGCTTGGTCGGAGTGGGAGAGACCCAGTACTTC
. . TRBJ1-6 TRBV5-1 CASSLVQSEDSPLHF TGCGCCAGCAGCTTGGTACAGTCTGAGGATTCACCCCTCCACTTT
. . TRBJ2-1 TRBV5-5 CASSLVSPIYNEQFF TGTGCCAGCAGCTTAGTCTCTCCGATATACAATGAGCAGTTCTTC
. . TRBJ1-2 TRBV30 CACYGTAGGYTF TGTGCCTGCTATGGGACCGCTGGGGGCTACACCTTC
few TRBD1 TRBJ2-7 TRBV7-9 CASSDRGPYEQYF TGTGCCAGCAGCGACAGGGGGCCCTACGAGCAGTACTTC
. . TRBJ2-1 TRBV28 CASSFPLRGGGVSSYNEQFF TGTGCCAGCAGTTTCCCCCTAAGAGGGGGCGGGGTGAGCTCCTACAATGAGCAGTTCTTC
. . TRBJ2-5 TRBV21-1 CASSSETGGEETQYF TGTGCCAGCAGCAGTGAAACAGGGGGCGAAGAGACCCAGTACTTC
. . TRBJ2-7 TRBV12-3/TRBV12-4 CASSLWGSQGEQYF TGTGCCAGCAGTTTATGGGGGTCCCAGGGGGAGCAGTACTTC